Following are 22 T cell receptor beta chains from one sample sequenced in a study of T cell repertoires and HLA-DP antigens. Profiling relied on immunoSEQ multiplex PCR, and the TCRdb table lists in-frame clones only, not all of them. Of more than 90,000 clones detected, approximately 92% appear once; the ten largest clones hold more than 0.25%. What these receptors recognize is not known. The sample was CD4+ T cells from PBMCs. The receptors here all came from a woman aged 18-30 years in good health and CMV-seronegative.

This CDR3 reads CASSPRDRGQRETQYF. The CDR3 DNA follows: TGTGCCAGCTCACCTAGGGACAGGGGCCAGCGAGAGACCCAGTACTTC. The V and J genes are TRBV18 and TRBJ2-5; 10 nucleotides align to TRBD1. The CDR3 contains 16 residues. Germline lookup yields CDR1 KGHSH and CDR2 LQKENI. V lost 3 bases and J lost 4; bases outside the gene matches: 8. The whole variable domain, remainder taken from reference TRBV18 and TRBJ2-5, is NAGVMQNPRHLVRRRGQEARLRCSPMKGHSHVYWYRQLPEEGLKFMVYLQKENIIDESGMPKERFSAEFPKEGPSILRIQQVVRGDSAAYFCASSPRDRGQRETQYFGPGTRLLVL.

V and J are TRBV1 and TRBJ2-7; the tabulated D call, TRBD2, remains unverified against the DNA. TRBV1 is labeled a pseudogene. The CDR3 consists of 15 residues. Here the CDR3 DNA reads TGCACCAGCAGCCAAACCCTGGGGGGGCCCTACGAGCAGTACGTC. Translation: CTSSQTLGGPYEQYV.

This clone has only one observation. The chain combines TRBV6-1 with TRBJ2-7; 14 nucleotides align to TRBD2. The CDR3 loop spans 16 amino acids. After removal of 4 bases from V and 7 bases from J, the junction contained 9 bases not matched to a gene. The V gene's germline CDR1 is MNHNS and CDR2 SASEGT. CDR3 sequence reads: CASSARLAGGPGEQYF. Written as DNA, the CDR3 is TGTGCCAGCAGTGCCCGACTAGCGGGAGGGCCTGGAGAGCAGTACTTC.

The rearrangement uses TRBV28 and TRBJ1-5; D remains unclear. The CDR3 is made up of 15 amino acids. Trimming removed 3 bases from V and 2 bases from J, with 11 bases in between. CDR1 and CDR2 from the germline V gene are MDHEN and SYDVKM. CDR3 DNA sequence: TGTGCCAGCAGTTTTCGGGCCCAGGGCAATCAGCCCCAGCATTTT. Protein sequence: CASSFRAQGNQPQHF. Filled out from reference TRBV28 and TRBJ1-5, the complete variable domain reads DVKVTQSSRYLVKRTGEKVFLECVQDMDHENMFWYRQDPGLGLRLIYFSYDVKMKEKGDIPEGYSVSREKKERFSLILESASTNQTSMYLCASSFRAQGNQPQHFGDGTRLSIL.

This clone has just one count. V and J are TRBV6-5 and TRBJ2-2; 7 bases agree with TRBD1. The CDR3 sequence is 14 residues long. After removal of 6 bases from V and 4 bases from J, the junction contained 5 bases not matched to a gene. Germline lookup yields CDR1 MNHEY and CDR2 SVGAGI. This CDR3 is CASRGGVRTGELFF. For the CDR3, the DNA is TGTGCCAGCAGAGGGGGCGTCCGCACCGGGGAGCTGTTTTTT.

This sequence joins TRBV18 and TRBJ2-2; possibly TRBD1 for D (6 bases). The CDR3 covers 14 residues. Trimming took 5 bases from V and 0 from J, leaving 7 bases between them. Germline CDR1 KGHSH, CDR2 LQKENI. This CDR3 reads CASSRQANTGELFF. The CDR3 nucleotides are TGTGCCAGCTCAAGACAGGCGAACACCGGGGAGCTGTTTTTT.

This clone has just a few counts. This chain joins TRBV5-1 and TRBJ1-1; D unresolved. The germline CDR1 and CDR2 sequences are SGHRS and YFSETQ. Between the trimmed V and J ends, which lost 0 bases and 0 bases, there was a span of 15 bases. There are 17 residues in the CDR3. CDR3: CASSLAQGIGMNTEAFF. The DNA of the CDR3 is TGCGCCAGCAGCTTGGCCCAAGGGATTGGTATGAACACTGAAGCTTTCTTT.

The chain employs TRBV28 and TRBJ2-7; the D gene is possibly TRBD1 (6 bases). V lost 5 bases and J 4 bases, leaving 15 bases between the germline ends. In germline, CDR1 is MDHEN, CDR2 SYDVKM. The CDR3 is 14 residues long. The DNA for the CDR3 is TGTGCCAGCAGTAGATGGACAGCCAGTTACGAGCAGTACTTC. It encodes CASSRWTASYEQYF.

The V call is TRBV7-2, the J call TRBJ1-1, with 7 bases aligning to TRBD1. Losses at the gene ends were 2 bases for V and 4 bases for J; bases not matched to a gene: 4. Germline CDR1 and CDR2: SGHTA and FQGNSA. This CDR3 has 14 residues. DNA of the CDR3: TGTGCCAGCAGCTTAACCAGGGGGAGCACTGAAGCTTTCTTT. It yields the protein CASSLTRGSTEAFF.

The rearrangement joins TRBV29-1 to TRBJ1-5; D remains unclear. V shed 4 bases and J shed 2 bases, with 15 bases lying between them. The CDR3 has 15 amino acids. The V gene's germline CDR1 is SQVTM and CDR2 ANQGSEA. In nucleotides, the CDR3 is TGCAGCGTTGTCCTGGGAGCCAACGGCAATCAGCCCCAGCATTTT. Its protein product is CSVVLGANGNQPQHF. Full variable domain (missing parts from reference TRBV29-1 and TRBJ1-5): SAVISQKPSRDICQRGTSLTIQCQVDSQVTMMFWYRQQPGQSLTLIATANQGSEATYESGFVIDKFPISRPNLTFSTLTVSNMSPEDSSIYLCSVVLGANGNQPQHFGDGTRLSIL.

The chain employs TRBV7-6 and TRBJ1-4; D is possibly TRBD1 (5 bases). This CDR3 spans 15 amino acids. Germline CDR1 is SGHVS and CDR2 is FNYEAQ. Trimming stripped 1 base from V and 8 bases from J, with 14 bases between. CDR3 coding DNA: TGTGCCAGCAGCTTAGGTCAGGGATTGGGCGAAAAACTGTTTTTT. It codes for CASSLGQGLGEKLFF.

The rearrangement uses TRBV5-1 and TRBJ2-7; 7 bases map to TRBD1. CDR3 size: 16 residues. Trimming removed 4 bases from V and 7 bases from J; junction bases left unmatched: 17. Germline V gene lookup returns CDR1 SGHRS and CDR2 YFSETQ. CDR3 coding DNA: TGCGCCAGCAGCCCAGACCACCGGGACAGTGGTTGGGAGCAGTACTTC. Its translation: CASSPDHRDSGWEQYF. The variable domain in full, with the rest retrieved from reference TRBV5-1 and TRBJ2-7, is KAGVTQTPRYLIKTRGQQVTLSCSPISGHRSVSWYQQTPGQGLQFLFEYFSETQRNKGNFPGRFSGRQFSNSRSEMNVSTLELGDSALYLCASSPDHRDSGWEQYFGPGTRLTVT.

This chain joins TRBV28 and TRBJ2-6, with TRBD1 matching 8 bases. Unmatched junction bases numbered 4, after V lost 10 bases and J lost 2 bases. The CDR3 extends over 14 amino acids. Germline V gene lookup returns CDR1 MDHEN and CDR2 SYDVKM. CDR3 in DNA: TGTGCCATACCAGGGGGCCCTGGGGCCAACGTCCTGACTTTC. This encodes CAIPGGPGANVLTF.

V usage is TRBV6-5 and J usage is TRBJ2-2; 7 bases agree with TRBD2. The V and J ends lost 2 bases and 3 bases, in that order; junction bases with no gene match: 3. Germline V gene data show CDR1 as MNHEY and CDR2 as SVGAGI. The CDR3 is 15 residues long. This CDR3 reads CASSYGGRDTGELFF. The CDR3 DNA sequence: TGTGCCAGCAGTTACGGCGGGAGAGACACCGGGGAGCTGTTTTTT.

This chain uses TRBV7-8 with TRBJ2-7, with D possibly being TRBD1 or TRBD2 (6 bases each). The CDR3 has 13 residues. CDR1 is SGHVS and CDR2 is FQNEAQ in the germline V gene. V lost 4 bases and J lost 4, with 11 bases in between. As DNA, the CDR3 is TGTGCCAGCAGCTACGGGGGCACGTACGAGCAGTACTTC. It specifies CASSYGGTYEQYF.

This clone was seen a single time. V is TRBV15 and J is TRBJ2-1, with D perhaps TRBD2 (5 bases). Trimming took off 3 bases at V and 6 bases at J, with 18 bases between the two ends. Germline CDR1 reads LNHNV; CDR2 reads YYDKDF (reference sequence). The CDR3 loop spans 16 amino acids. In nucleotides, the CDR3 is TGTGCCACCAGCAGGAAGGTAAGCGGCGGGCGCAATGAGCAGTTCTTC. It yields the protein CATSRKVSGGRNEQFF.

This sequence joins TRBV10-3 and TRBJ1-5; 7 bases are a match to TRBD1. Germline loops: CDR1 ENHRY, CDR2 SYGVKD. The CDR3 has 15 amino acids. J lost 0 bases, V lost 4 bases, and 3 bases had no gene match. The CDR3 sequence is CAISAGTDSNQPQHF. As DNA, the CDR3 is TGTGCCATCAGTGCCGGGACAGATAGCAATCAGCCCCAGCATTTT.

This rearrangement joins TRBV27 to TRBJ2-1, with D perhaps TRBD1 (6 bases). Trimming cost V 3 bases and J 7 bases, with 10 bases left between them. Germline-derived CDR1 and CDR2 are MNHEY and SMNVEV (reference sequence). The CDR3 consists of 13 residues. CDR3 sequence: CASSFVGANEQFF. The CDR3 DNA reads as TGTGCCAGCAGTTTCGTGGGGGCGAATGAGCAGTTCTTC.

The chain recombines TRBV6-5 with TRBJ2-2; D may match TRBD1 or TRBD2 (5 bases each). Germline V gives CDR1 MNHEY, CDR2 SVGAGI. The CDR3 sequence is 15 residues long. Trimming took 0 bases from V and 6 from J, leaving 11 bases between them. The CDR3 here is CASSYSRPGPGELFF. The CDR3, as DNA: TGTGCCAGCAGTTACTCCCGCCCGGGACCCGGGGAGCTGTTTTTT.

This chain connects TRBV18 to TRBJ2-7, with 7 bases aligning to TRBD1. The germline V gene has CDR1 KGHSH and CDR2 LQKENI. The CDR3 runs 14 residues. V shed 3 bases, J shed 2 bases, and the junction held 4 bases outside the gene matches. CDR3 amino acids: CASSPAGTAYEQYF. CDR3 DNA sequence: TGTGCCAGCTCACCGGCTGGGACAGCCTACGAGCAGTACTTC.

The V call is TRBV28, the J call TRBJ2-3; the D call may be TRBD1 or TRBD2 (5 bases each). This CDR3 comprises 13 residues. V was trimmed by 1 base and J by 4 bases, leaving 6 bases between them. Germline-derived CDR1 and CDR2 are MDHEN and SYDVKM. Written as DNA, the CDR3 is TGTGCCAGCAGTTTATTGGGGGCAGATACGCAGTATTTT. This translates into CASSLLGADTQYF. Looking up the rest from reference TRBV28 and TRBJ2-3 gives the full variable domain: DVKVTQSSRYLVKRTGEKVFLECVQDMDHENMFWYRQDPGLGLRLIYFSYDVKMKEKGDIPEGYSVSREKKERFSLILESASTNQTSMYLCASSLLGADTQYFGPGTRLTVL.

The V call is TRBV18, the J call TRBJ2-3; D is unresolved. Trimming shortened V by 3 bases and J by 2 bases, and 9 bases separated the two germline ends. The CDR3 sequence is 14 residues long. From germline, CDR1 is KGHSH and CDR2 LQKENI. The CDR3 reads CASSPSRTTDTQYF. CDR3 nucleotides: TGTGCCAGCTCACCTTCCCGAACCACAGATACGCAGTATTTT.